A selection of T cell receptor beta chains follows, all from one sample in a study of blood T cell repertoires in COVID-19. Using immunoSEQ multiplex PCR, the repertoire was profiled, and TCRdb retains in-frame clones only, with some absent. The table records approximately 200,000 clones, approximately 84% of them present only once. Sequenced input: peripheral blood. The receptors shown here come from a man aged 45-65 years who had recovered from COVID-19. Both conserved end residues are part of each CDR3. D genes are given only for firm matches. Clone size is stated in some rows and not others, as once, few, many or a class when expanded.

size: -; D: -; V: TRBV28; J: TRBJ1-5; CDR3: CASSLSQGSEQPQHF; DNA: TGTGCCAGCAGTTTATCACAGGGCTCGGAACAGCCCCAGCATTTT
size: -; D: TRBD2; V: TRBV19; J: TRBJ2-7; CDR3: CASSPGLAGLSYEQYF; DNA: TGTGCCAGTAGTCCAGGACTAGCGGGACTTTCCTACGAGCAGTACTTC
size: many; D: TRBD2; V: TRBV19; J: TRBJ2-3; CDR3: CASRPKRTSGRYTDTQYF; DNA: TGTGCCAGTAGACCAAAAAGGACTAGCGGGAGGTACACAGATACGCAGTATTTT
size: -; D: TRBD1; V: TRBV5-4; J: TRBJ2-7; CDR3: CASSSGTGREQYF; DNA: TGTGCCAGCAGCTCCGGGACAGGGAGAGAGCAGTACTTC
size: -; D: TRBD2; V: TRBV5-1; J: TRBJ2-3; CDR3: CASSNSGRAVDTQYF; DNA: TGCGCCAGCAGCAATAGCGGGAGGGCCGTAGATACGCAGTATTTT
size: -; D: -; V: TRBV29-1; J: TRBJ1-2; CDR3: CSVEDPRAASGYTF; DNA: TGCAGCGTTGAAGATCCGCGGGCCGCCTCTGGCTACACCTTC
size: -; D: -; V: TRBV21-1; J: TRBJ2-3; CDR3: CASSKVIRREGGTDTQYF; DNA: TGTGCCAGCAGCAAAGTGATCCGGAGGGAGGGGGGCACAGATACGCAGTATTTT
size: -; D: -; V: TRBV3-1/TRBV3-2; J: TRBJ2-3; CDR3: CASSQVEWAQYF; DNA: TGTGCCAGCAGCCAAGTGGAGTGGGCGCAGTATTTT
size: once; D: -; V: TRBV9; J: TRBJ1-6; CDR3: CASSVSLGENNSPLHF; DNA: TGTGCCAGCAGCGTTTCATTAGGGGAAAACAATTCACCCCTCCACTTT
size: -; D: -; V: TRBV3-1/TRBV3-2; J: TRBJ1-1; CDR3: CASSQGGQQREAFF; DNA: TGTGCCAGCAGCCAAGGTGGTCAGCAGCGTGAAGCTTTCTTT
size: -; D: -; V: TRBV28; J: TRBJ2-7; CDR3: CATGEANSYEQYF; DNA: TGTGCCACGGGGGAGGCCAACTCCTACGAGCAGTACTTC
size: once; D: TRBD2; V: TRBV4-1; J: TRBJ2-5; CDR3: CASSHSGYQETQYF; DNA: TGCGCCAGCAGCCATAGCGGGTACCAAGAGACCCAGTACTTC
size: -; D: TRBD2; V: TRBV9; J: TRBJ2-3; CDR3: CASSVGRLAPTQTTDTQYF; DNA: TGTGCCAGCAGCGTAGGGAGACTAGCGCCCACCCAAACCACAGATACGCAGTATTTT
size: -; D: -; V: TRBV18; J: TRBJ1-4; CDR3: CASSPTPSTNEKLFF; DNA: TGTGCCAGCTCACCCACACCGTCAACTAATGAAAAACTGTTTTTT
size: once; D: -; V: TRBV5-6; J: TRBJ2-7; CDR3: CASSPGQLSSYEQYF; DNA: TGTGCCAGCAGCCCCGGACAGCTGAGCTCCTACGAGCAGTACTTC
size: -; D: TRBD2; V: TRBV9; J: TRBJ2-2; CDR3: CASSPKGGSRVTGELFF; DNA: TGTGCCAGCAGCCCTAAGGGCGGGAGTCGAGTCACCGGGGAGCTGTTTTTT
size: -; D: -; V: TRBV24-1; J: TRBJ1-1; CDR3: CATRGWTAKNTEAFF; DNA: TGTGCCACCAGGGGTTGGACAGCCAAGAACACTGAAGCTTTCTTT
size: few; D: -; V: TRBV5-1; J: TRBJ2-7; CDR3: CASSLSGVEQYF; DNA: TGCGCCAGCAGCTTGTCGGGGGTCGAGCAGTACTTC
size: -; D: TRBD1; V: TRBV6-5; J: TRBJ2-7; CDR3: CASSYMDRRYF; DNA: TGTGCCAGCAGTTACATGGACAGGCGGTACTTC
size: -; D: TRBD1; V: TRBV4-1; J: TRBJ1-1; CDR3: CASSQQGAMNTEAFF; DNA: TGCGCCAGCAGCCAACAGGGGGCGATGAACACTGAAGCTTTCTTT
size: -; D: TRBD2; V: TRBV10-2; J: TRBJ2-7; CDR3: CASSAGTSGSYEQYF; DNA: TGCGCCAGCAGCGCCGGGACTAGCGGCTCCTACGAGCAGTACTTC
size: -; D: -; V: TRBV25-1; J: TRBJ1-2; CDR3: CASSPQQGLGGYTF; DNA: TGTGCCAGCAGTCCCCAACAGGGTTTGGGCGGCTACACCTTC
size: -; D: -; V: TRBV30; J: TRBJ2-3; CDR3: CALLTDLGDTDTQYF; DNA: TGTGCCTTACTAACGGACCTAGGGGACACAGATACGCAGTATTTT
size: -; D: TRBD2; V: TRBV6-5; J: TRBJ2-7; CDR3: CASRGAYEQYF; DNA: TGTGCCAGCCGGGGGGCCTACGAGCAGTACTTC
size: -; D: -; V: TRBV5-1; J: TRBJ2-1; CDR3: CASSPALDRSANEQFF; DNA: TGCGCCAGCAGCCCCGCACTAGATCGCTCCGCCAATGAGCAGTTCTTC
size: -; D: TRBD2; V: TRBV27; J: TRBJ2-7; CDR3: CASSANGLVGTPYEQYF; DNA: TGTGCCAGCAGTGCTAACGGACTAGTTGGTACCCCCTACGAGCAGTACTTC
size: few; D: -; V: TRBV27; J: TRBJ1-1; CDR3: CASSYSAGGTEAFF; DNA: TGTGCCAGCAGTTACTCTGCCGGGGGGACTGAAGCTTTCTTT
size: -; D: -; V: TRBV6-5; J: TRBJ1-2; CDR3: CASGLKDVGYGYTF; DNA: TGTGCCAGCGGACTCAAGGATGTGGGCTATGGCTACACCTTC
size: -; D: TRBD1; V: TRBV6-5; J: TRBJ1-1; CDR3: CASIETGGRTEAFF; DNA: TGTGCCAGCATCGAAACAGGGGGCAGGACTGAAGCTTTCTTT
size: -; D: TRBD1; V: TRBV18; J: TRBJ1-1; CDR3: CASSPQRDRVTEAFF; DNA: TGTGCCAGCTCACCACAACGGGACAGGGTCACTGAAGCTTTCTTT
size: -; D: -; V: TRBV7-9; J: TRBJ1-3; CDR3: CASSLGQSSGNTIYF; DNA: TGTGCCAGCAGCTTGGGCCAGAGCTCTGGAAACACCATATATTTT
size: -; D: TRBD1; V: TRBV5-3; J: TRBJ1-5; CDR3: CARSLRIGQGAYSNQPQHF; DNA: TGTGCCAGAAGCTTGAGGATAGGACAGGGGGCCTATAGCAATCAGCCCCAGCATTTT
size: -; D: -; V: TRBV6-5; J: TRBJ1-2; CDR3: CASSTWHGYTF; DNA: TGTGCCAGCAGCACCTGGCATGGCTACACCTTC
size: -; D: -; V: TRBV27; J: TRBJ2-1; CDR3: CASRDEQFF; DNA: TGTGCCTCCAGGGATGAGCAGTTCTTC
size: -; D: -; V: TRBV7-2; J: TRBJ1-4; CDR3: CASRTTPAGTEKLFF; DNA: TGTGCCAGCAGAACGACACCGGCGGGGACCGAAAAACTGTTTTTT
size: -; D: TRBD2; V: TRBV19; J: TRBJ2-7; CDR3: CASSTRTSGRIYEQYF; DNA: TGTGCCAGTAGTACCCGAACTAGCGGGAGGATCTACGAGCAGTACTTC
size: -; D: -; V: TRBV6-5; J: TRBJ1-2; CDR3: CASGTPEGYTF; DNA: TGTGCCAGCGGGACACCGGAGGGCTACACCTTC
size: -; D: -; V: TRBV7-9; J: TRBJ1-1; CDR3: CASSPRSTEAFF; DNA: TGTGCCAGCAGCCCACGTAGTACTGAAGCTTTCTTT
size: -; D: TRBD1; V: TRBV28; J: TRBJ2-7; CDR3: CASSRTGPYEQYF; DNA: TGTGCCAGCAGCCGGACAGGGCCTTACGAGCAGTACTTC
size: -; D: TRBD1; V: TRBV18; J: TRBJ2-7; CDR3: CASSSRQGSNEQYF; DNA: TGTGCCAGCTCATCAAGACAGGGGTCAAACGAGCAGTACTTC
size: -; D: TRBD1; V: TRBV27; J: TRBJ1-5; CDR3: CASSVGGTGKGLSNQPQHF; DNA: TGTGCCAGCAGCGTAGGGGGGACAGGCAAAGGTTTGAGCAATCAGCCCCAGCATTTT
size: -; D: -; V: TRBV4-1; J: TRBJ1-6; CDR3: CASSQGLINSPLHF; DNA: TGCGCCAGCAGCCAAGGGCTGATAAATTCACCCCTCCACTTT